A selection of T cell receptor beta chains follows, all from one sample in a study of T cells after somatic rescue of genetic block. Data came from immunoSEQ multiplex PCR; TCRdb stores just in-frame clones and leaves some out. The sample lists about 67,000 clones; 92% were seen once. Sequencing input: peripheral blood mononuclear cells (PBMCs). The receptors stem from a man aged 35-49 years. Each CDR3 is given without its conserved first and last residue.

TRBV19,12,ASSTQVRIGIQY
TRBV6-5,13,ASRPAGSNTGELF
TRBV5-6,14,ASSSSPGLRGNTIY
TRBV5-6,14,ASSYQGPLFSYEQY
TRBV6-5,11,ASRQGDNQPQH
TRBV6-1,12,ASSDTFSNEKLF
TRBV18,12,ASSADTSSTEAF
TRBV14,14,ASSQVQGAAGNTIY
TRBV19,12,ASSIGPTGNTIY
TRBV20-1,7,RAQYGYT
TRBV5-4,13,ASSSRDREYNEQF
TRBV28,12,ASRAGPSLRPQH
TRBV4-3,14,ASSLGLAGVEDTQY
TRBV28,11,ASSLVRNYGYT
TRBV11-2,14,ASSALNRYYAGELF
TRBV7-6,12,ASSALREGYEQY
TRBV7-2,12,ASSASGGGDEQY
TRBV28,11,ASSLGAADTQY
TRBV10-1,11,ASSSFNYNEQF
TRBV7-2,13,ASSLGWGRADTQY
TRBV6-1,15,ASSGSTGSSSGNTIY
TRBV27,13,ASSPLREGRHEQY
TRBV10-1,11,ASSGRVGGELF
TRBV27,15,ASSPGSTGGLTDTQY
TRBV6-5,11,ASSPVQRGEQF
TRBV5-4,12,ASSSDRWGEKLF
TRBV9,11,ASSDGRYNEQF
TRBV7-6,14,ASSFSGTPGTDTQY
TRBV11-3,16,ASSLDQIGAGSTDTQY
TRBV18,13,ASSLGTANTGELF
TRBV5-4,11,ASSNPDSYEQY
TRBV7-2,13,ASTPGTSGLNEQF
TRBV7-2,12,ASSYSGTAYEQY
TRBV7-2,14,ASSSNVGGARSEQF
TRBV10-2,13,ASKATGGNENTIY
TRBV7-9,13,ASSLGEGLGYGYT
TRBV10-3,12,ATRKTTPRGEQY
TRBV2,17,ASRQETGTISSGANVLT
TRBV19,10,ASSIGSSPLH
TRBV6-1,13,ASSEWTGTSDEQF
TRBV25-1,12,ASSPHETVYGYT
TRBV2,14,ASSEGGGAVWETQY
TRBV11-3,11,ASSSRDQETQY
TRBV28,10,ASSSTFRPIY
TRBV7-6,12,ASSAGTGEYGYT
TRBV7-9,10,ASSLGQGKQF
TRBV7-9,16,ASSSPRIGPGSSYEQY
TRBV14,14,ASSRRAGSKYNEQF
TRBV10-1,12,ASSDGTAYNEQF
TRBV7-2,13,ASSLAPPLGGAQY
TRBV19,13,ASSIGSSGTETQY